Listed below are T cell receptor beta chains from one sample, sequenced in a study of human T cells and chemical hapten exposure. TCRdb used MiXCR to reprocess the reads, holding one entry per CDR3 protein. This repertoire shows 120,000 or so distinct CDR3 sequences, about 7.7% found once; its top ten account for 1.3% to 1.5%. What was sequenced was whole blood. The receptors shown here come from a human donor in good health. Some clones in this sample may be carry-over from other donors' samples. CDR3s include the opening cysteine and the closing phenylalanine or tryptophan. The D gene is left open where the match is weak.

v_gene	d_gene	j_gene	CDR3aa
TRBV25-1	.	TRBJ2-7	CASSEAGPYEQYF
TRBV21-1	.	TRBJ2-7	CAGGQGATYEQYF
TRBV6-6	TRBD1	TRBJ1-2	CASSTTTGSVGYTF
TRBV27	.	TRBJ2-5	CASSSPEGRVGETQYF
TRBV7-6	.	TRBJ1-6	CASSPLNSPLHF
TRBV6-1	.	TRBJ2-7	CASSEGGYGTYEQYF
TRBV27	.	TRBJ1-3	CASSQTGVSGNTIYF
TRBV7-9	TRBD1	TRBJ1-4	CASSAGTGDAEKLFF
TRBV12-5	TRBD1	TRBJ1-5	CASGTGQQPQHF
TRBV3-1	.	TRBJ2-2	CASSQGSATGELFF
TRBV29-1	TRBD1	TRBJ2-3	CSVPGQSSTDTQYF
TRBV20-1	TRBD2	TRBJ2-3	CSASRPASGGAKDTQYF
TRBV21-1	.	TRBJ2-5	CASSPLTQETQYF
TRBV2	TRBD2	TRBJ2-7	CASSVVAGEAYEQYF
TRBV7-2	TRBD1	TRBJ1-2	CASSTGQGADGYTF
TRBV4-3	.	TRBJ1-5	CASSQEAMGLNQPQHF
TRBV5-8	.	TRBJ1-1	CASSLRGRQPNTEAFF
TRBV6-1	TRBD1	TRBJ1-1	CASSEALRGGRTEAFF
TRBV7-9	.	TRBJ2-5	CASSSDTLQETQYF
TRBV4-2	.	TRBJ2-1	CASSQAGGDEQFF
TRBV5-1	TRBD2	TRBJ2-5	CASSPSGSETQYF
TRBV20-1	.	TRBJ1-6	CSARGGNSPLHF
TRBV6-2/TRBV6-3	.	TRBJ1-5	CASNPPRDGAGLGNQPQHF
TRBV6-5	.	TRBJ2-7	CASSYSGVSSYEQYF
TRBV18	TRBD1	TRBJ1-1	CASSPISDRAHEAFF
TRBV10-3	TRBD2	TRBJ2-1	CAISESTFGRGRLHEQFF
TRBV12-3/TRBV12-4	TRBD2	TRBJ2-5	CASSPIAGGIQETQYF
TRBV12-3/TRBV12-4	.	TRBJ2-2	CASSRTENTGELFF
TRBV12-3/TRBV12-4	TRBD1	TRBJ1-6	CASSLEVGQGNSPLHF
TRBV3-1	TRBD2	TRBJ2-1	CASSPRGSGGTNEQFF
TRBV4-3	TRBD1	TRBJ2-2	CASSQDQGQGPTGELFF
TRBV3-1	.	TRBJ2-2	CASGRGLQPLDHTGELFF
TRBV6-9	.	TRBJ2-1	CASRDGGPHSEQFF
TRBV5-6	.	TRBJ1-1	CASSLRPNTEAFF
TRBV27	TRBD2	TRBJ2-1	CASSSLAGADNEQFF
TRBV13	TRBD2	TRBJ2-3	CASSLGTSGTTDTQYF
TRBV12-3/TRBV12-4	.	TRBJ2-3	CASSSLVADTQYF
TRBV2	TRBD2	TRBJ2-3	CASTTTSGYTDTQYF
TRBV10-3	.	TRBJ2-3	CAIDGGRTTDTQYF
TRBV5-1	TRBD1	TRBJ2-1	CASSLAGTGGRDEQFF
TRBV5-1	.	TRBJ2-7	CASSLGGTRSEQYF
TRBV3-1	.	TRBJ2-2	CASSQSTGELFF